Following are 19 T cell receptor beta chains from one sample sequenced in a study of cytomegalovirus exposure and HLA in healthy donors. Repertoires were generated with immunoSEQ multiplex PCR, while TCRdb's copy carries only in-frame clones and drops some. This sample has approximately 150,000 clones; about nine tenths occur once, and the top ten carry about 0.75%. Sample: PBMCs. These receptors all come from a young man in good health and CMV-seronegative.

The chain links TRBV7-9 to TRBJ1-2; 7 positions match TRBD1. CDR1 and CDR2 (germline): SEHNR, FQNEAQ (reference sequence). The CDR3 runs to 15 residues. Trimming removed 5 bases from V and 4 bases from J; junction bases left unmatched: 10. The CDR3 DNA sequence: TGTGCCAGCAGCCCCCCCACAGGGGTGGTCTATGGCTACACCTTC. Protein: CASSPPTGVVYGYTF.

The V call is TRBV10-3, the J call TRBJ2-7; 12 nucleotides align to TRBD2. The trim removed 0 bases at V and 6 bases at J, leaving 6 bases unmatched. CDR1 is ENHRY, CDR2 SYGVKD, per germline. The CDR3 covers 16 residues. CDR3 bases: TGTGCCATCAGTGAGTCTGTACTAGCGGGGGGCCCCGAGCAGTACGTC. This encodes CAISESVLAGGPEQYV.

CDR3 sequence (DNA): TGTGCCAGCAGCCCAGGAGGATCCCAAGAGACCCAGTACTTC. It codes for CASSPGGSQETQYF. J is TRBJ2-5 and V is TRBV11-3, with D maybe TRBD2 (5 bases). Germline V gene sequence: CDR1 SGHNT, CDR2 YENEEA. CDR3 length equals 14 residues. The V and J ends lost 5 bases and 1 base respectively, with 11 bases between them.

This sequence joins TRBV4-3 and TRBJ2-1, with TRBD2 matching over 7 bases. V was clipped by 1 base and J by 2 bases; unmatched bases: 2. Germline loops: CDR1 LGHNA, CDR2 YSLEER. The CDR3 length is 15 residues. This chain's CDR3 is CASSQGGSPYNEQFF. The CDR3 DNA reads TGCGCCAGCAGCCAAGGCGGGAGCCCCTACAATGAGCAGTTCTTC.

The rearrangement links TRBV7-6 to TRBJ2-7; D may be TRBD2 (7 bases). This CDR3 region has 14 residues. V gave up 0 bases and J gave up 6 bases, with 12 bases separating them. The germline V gene has CDR1 SGHVS and CDR2 FNYEAQ. Here the CDR3 DNA reads TGTGCCAGCAGCTTAGCGGTAGGGGGGGGCGAGCAGTACTTC. This gives the protein CASSLAVGGGEQYF.

The chain carries TRBV10-2 and TRBJ2-2; possibly TRBD2 for D (5 bases). CDR1 WSHSY and CDR2 SAAADI come from the germline V gene. The V end was cut by 8 bases, the J end by 1 base, with 11 bases between. The CDR3 has 14 residues. The CDR3 coding sequence is TGCGCCAGCCGGGGATTCCTGAACACCGGGGAGCTGTTTTTT. It is translated as CASRGFLNTGELFF.

This chain joins TRBV7-8 and TRBJ2-2; 9 bases fit TRBD2. Per the germline V gene, CDR1 is SGHVS and CDR2 is FQNEAQ. CDR3 length: 16 residues. V shed 5 bases, J shed 5 bases, and the junction held 9 bases outside the gene matches. DNA of the CDR3: TGTGCCAGCAGCAACGAGACTAGCGGAGGGACCGGGGAGCTGTTTTTT. It yields the protein CASSNETSGGTGELFF.

The J gene is TRBJ1-2, the V gene TRBV5-4, with D unresolved. Germline V lookup: CDR1 SGHNT, CDR2 YYREEE (reference sequence). This CDR3 has 14 amino acids. Trimming pared 0 bases from V and 3 bases from J, leaving 9 bases between. The CDR3 loop is CASSLGGLDYGYTF. As DNA, the CDR3 is TGTGCCAGCAGCTTGGGAGGATTGGACTATGGCTACACCTTC.

This chain connects TRBV6-5 to TRBJ2-2, with a tentative D call TRBD2 (5 bases). The V gene lost 5 bases and the J gene lost 0 bases, with 10 bases spanning the gap. Germline loops: CDR1 MNHEY, CDR2 SVGAGI. This CDR3 contains 15 residues. The chain's CDR3 is CASSRTGTNTGELFF. In DNA, the CDR3 is TGTGCCAGCAGTCGGACGGGGACGAACACCGGGGAGCTGTTTTTT.

This clone was detected once. The chain recombines TRBV6-4 with TRBJ1-5; D gene unclear. The CDR3 is made up of 17 amino acids. CDR1 and CDR2 (germline): MRHNA, SNTAGT. V was shortened by 3 bases and J by 0 bases, with 15 bases between the two germline ends. CDR3 sequence reads: CASSEGEPDNSNQPQHF. The CDR3 DNA reads as TGTGCCAGCAGTGAAGGAGAACCCGATAATAGCAATCAGCCCCAGCATTTT.

The chain uses TRBV7-9 and TRBJ2-7; 10 nucleotides line up with TRBD1. The germline CDR1 and CDR2 sequences are SEHNR and FQNEAQ (reference sequence). The CDR3 spans 14 residues. V shed 5 bases, J shed 2 bases, and the junction held 3 bases outside the gene matches. The CDR3 nucleotides read TGTGCCAGCAGCCGCGGACAGGGGGCCTACGAGCAGTACGTC. Translation gives CASSRGQGAYEQYV.

The chain has TRBV7-8 and TRBJ1-2, with D hard to call. The CDR3 is made up of 15 amino acids. V lost 5 bases and J lost 4, with 17 bases in between. Germline CDR1 is SGHVS and CDR2 is FQNEAQ. DNA for the CDR3: TGTGCCAGCAGCCCCCTAATGTCCCGGGGCTATGGCTACACCTTC. It specifies CASSPLMSRGYGYTF. The variable domain in full, completed from reference TRBV7-8 and TRBJ1-2, reads GAGVSQSPRYKVAKRGQDVALRCDPISGHVSLFWYQQALGQGPEFLTYFQNEAQLDKSGLPSDRFFAERPEGSVSTLKIQRTQQEDSAVYLCASSPLMSRGYGYTFGSGTRLTVV.

This clone was seen once. The chain couples TRBV15 to TRBJ2-5; the D is unclear. The CDR3 consists of 14 residues. Trimming removed 9 bases from V and 0 bases from J, with 14 bases in between. Germline V CDR1 and CDR2: LNHNV, YYDKDF (reference sequence). CDR3 region: CATRDLEYQETQYF. The CDR3 region has the DNA TGTGCCACGAGAGACCTAGAATACCAAGAGACCCAGTACTTC.

This clone was detected a few times. V gene TRBV5-1 combines with J gene TRBJ2-3; tentatively, D is TRBD2 (5 bases). The germline CDR1 and CDR2 sequences are SGHRS and YFSETQ. The CDR3 covers 15 residues. V dropped 1 base and J dropped 4 bases, with 13 bases sitting between them. The chain's CDR3 is CASSLRGVFADTQYF. The CDR3 DNA reads as TGCGCCAGCAGCTTGCGGGGTGTTTTTGCAGATACGCAGTATTTT.

The chain has TRBV9 and TRBJ2-5; 12 bases are a match to TRBD2. This CDR3 spans 17 amino acids. V lost 4 bases, J lost 4 bases, and 11 bases stayed unmatched. CDR1 and CDR2 from the germline V gene are SGDLS and YYNGEE. Here the CDR3 reads CASSTSLAGGPVETQYF. CDR3 nucleotides: TGTGCCAGCAGCACGTCCCTAGCGGGAGGGCCCGTAGAGACCCAGTACTTC.

This chain joins TRBV7-9 and TRBJ2-1; tentatively, D is TRBD1 (6 bases). The CDR3 has 15 amino acids. The germline V gene has CDR1 SEHNR and CDR2 FQNEAQ (reference sequence). V lost 5 bases, J lost 5 bases, and 16 bases lay in between. The CDR3 DNA sequence: TGTGCCAGCAGCCCAGGACAGTACAACGACAATGAGCAGTTCTTC. Translation gives CASSPGQYNDNEQFF.

The V and J genes are TRBV6-5 and TRBJ1-1; D uncertain. Germline V gene sequence: CDR1 MNHEY, CDR2 SVGAGI. This CDR3 has 13 amino acids. Trimming removed 6 bases from V and 3 bases from J, with 11 bases in between. CDR3 protein: CASSAYGDTEAFF. CDR3 coding DNA: TGTGCCAGCAGCGCTTACGGTGACACTGAAGCTTTCTTT.

The rearrangement links TRBV4-2 to TRBJ2-1; 8 nucleotides align to TRBD2. Germline V gene sequence: CDR1 LGHNA, CDR2 YNFKEQ. V was pared by 1 base and J by 0 bases, with 2 bases of the junction left unmatched. The CDR3 length is 16 residues. The CDR3 sequence: CASSQVLAGSYNEQFF. The CDR3 DNA is TGTGCCAGCAGCCAAGTTCTAGCGGGCTCCTACAATGAGCAGTTCTTC.

The chain carries TRBV4-3 and TRBJ1-2; D remains ambiguous. The V end was cut by 3 bases, the J end by 1 base, with 9 bases between. CDR3 length equals 14 residues. CDR1 and CDR2 (germline): LGHNA, YSLEER. The CDR3 nucleotides are TGCGCCAGCAGCCACGGAGGGTATAACTATGGCTACACCTTC. It translates to CASSHGGYNYGYTF.